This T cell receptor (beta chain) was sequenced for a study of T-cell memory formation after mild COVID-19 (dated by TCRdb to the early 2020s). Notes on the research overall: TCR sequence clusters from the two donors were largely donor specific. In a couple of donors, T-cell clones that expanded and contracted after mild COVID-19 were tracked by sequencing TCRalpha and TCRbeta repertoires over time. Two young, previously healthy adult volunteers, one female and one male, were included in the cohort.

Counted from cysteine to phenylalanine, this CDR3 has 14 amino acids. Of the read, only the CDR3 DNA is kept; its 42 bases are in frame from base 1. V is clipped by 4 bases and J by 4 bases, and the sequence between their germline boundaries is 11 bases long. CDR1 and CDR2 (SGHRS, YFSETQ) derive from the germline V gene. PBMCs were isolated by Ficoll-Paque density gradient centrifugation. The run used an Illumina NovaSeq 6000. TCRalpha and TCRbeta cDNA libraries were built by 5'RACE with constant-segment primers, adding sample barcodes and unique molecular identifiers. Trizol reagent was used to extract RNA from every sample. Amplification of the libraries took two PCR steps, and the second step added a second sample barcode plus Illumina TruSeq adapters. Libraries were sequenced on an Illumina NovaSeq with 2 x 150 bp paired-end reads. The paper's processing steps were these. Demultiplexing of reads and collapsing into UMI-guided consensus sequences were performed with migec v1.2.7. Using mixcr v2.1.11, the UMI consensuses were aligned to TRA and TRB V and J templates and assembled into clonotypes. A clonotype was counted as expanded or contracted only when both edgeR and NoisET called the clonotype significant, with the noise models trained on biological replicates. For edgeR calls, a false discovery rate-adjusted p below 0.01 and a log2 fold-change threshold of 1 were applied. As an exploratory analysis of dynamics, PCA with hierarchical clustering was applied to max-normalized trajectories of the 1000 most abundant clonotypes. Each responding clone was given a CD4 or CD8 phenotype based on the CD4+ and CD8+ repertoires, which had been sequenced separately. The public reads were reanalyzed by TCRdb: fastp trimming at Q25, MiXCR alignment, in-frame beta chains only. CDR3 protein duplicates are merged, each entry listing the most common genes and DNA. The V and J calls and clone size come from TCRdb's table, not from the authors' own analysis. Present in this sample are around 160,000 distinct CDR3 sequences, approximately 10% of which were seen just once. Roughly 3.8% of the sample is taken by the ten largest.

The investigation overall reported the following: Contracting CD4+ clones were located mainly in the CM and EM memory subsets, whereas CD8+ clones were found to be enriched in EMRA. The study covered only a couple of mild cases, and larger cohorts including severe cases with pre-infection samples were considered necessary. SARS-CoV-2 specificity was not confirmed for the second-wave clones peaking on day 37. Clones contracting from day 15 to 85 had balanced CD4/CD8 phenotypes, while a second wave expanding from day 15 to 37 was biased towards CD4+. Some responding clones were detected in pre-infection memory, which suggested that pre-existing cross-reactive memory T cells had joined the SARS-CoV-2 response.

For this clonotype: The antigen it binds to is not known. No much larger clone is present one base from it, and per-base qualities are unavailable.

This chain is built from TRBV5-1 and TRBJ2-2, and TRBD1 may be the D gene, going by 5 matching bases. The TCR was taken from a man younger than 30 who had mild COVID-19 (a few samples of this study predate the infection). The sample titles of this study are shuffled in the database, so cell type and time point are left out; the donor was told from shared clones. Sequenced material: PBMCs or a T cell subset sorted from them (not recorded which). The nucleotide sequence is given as TGCGCCAGCAGCCCGCGACAGATCACCGGGGAGCTGTTTTTT. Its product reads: CASSPRQITGELFF.